What follows is one TCR beta chain and its context. The CDR3 is made up of 14 amino acids. V lost 5 bases, J lost 5 bases, and 6 bases stayed unmatched. In germline, CDR1 is GTSNPN, CDR2 SVGIG (reference sequence). Clones were sequenced by immunoSEQ multiplex PCR, and TCRdb holds only the in-frame ones, with some missing. This sample has roughly 700,000 clones, with 70% to 90% found just once. This specimen belongs to a study of blood T cell repertoires in COVID-19. The clonotype comes from a woman younger than 30 with acute or convalescent COVID-19. Material: peripheral blood. The V gene is TRBV30, the J gene TRBJ2-1, with TRBD1 identical over 10 bases. CDR3 DNA: TGTGCCTGGTCCCGGGACAGGGGCCACAATGAGCAGTTCTTC. Protein: CAWSRDRGHNEQFF.